This passage covers 25 T cell receptor beta chains from one sample sequenced in a study of shared clonotypes between healthy human individuals. Clones were sequenced by immunoSEQ multiplex PCR, and TCRdb holds only the in-frame ones, with some missing. In the table there are about a million clones, about 75% of which are singletons. Input material: memory CD4+ T cells sorted from blood. Specified subset: CD45RA-negative fraction. Receptors were obtained from a man aged 18 to 30 in good health.

This rearrangement joins TRBV19 to TRBJ1-1; D uncertain. This CDR3 is 15 amino acids long. Germline assignment: CDR1 LNHDA and CDR2 SQIVND (reference sequence). Trimming stripped 7 bases from V and 0 bases from J, with 15 bases between. The CDR3 sequence: CASTPDPSLNTEAFF. As DNA, the CDR3 is TGTGCCAGTACCCCAGACCCATCCCTGAACACTGAAGCTTTCTTT. Together with reference TRBV19 and TRBJ1-1, the CDR3 gives the full variable domain: DGGITQSPKYLFRKEGQNVTLSCEQNLNHDAMYWYRQDPGQGLRLIYYSQIVNDFQKGDIAEGYSVSREKKESFPLTVTSAQKNPTAFYLCASTPDPSLNTEAFFGQGTRLTVV.

The V gene is TRBV7-2, the J gene TRBJ2-7, with 9 nucleotides matching TRBD2. This CDR3 has 16 residues. The V segment lost 5 bases and the J segment 5 bases; nucleotides outside the gene matches: 13. The germline V gene has CDR1 SGHTA and CDR2 FQGNSA. CDR3 DNA: TGTGCCAGCAGCCTACAGGCGGTAGCGGGAGACCACGAGCAGTACTTC. Its protein is CASSLQAVAGDHEQYF.

This chain's CDR3 is CASSFGGMISEPQHF. The CDR3 DNA sequence: TGTGCCAGCAGTTTCGGGGGGATGATTAGTGAGCCCCAGCATTTT. The rearrangement uses TRBV27 and TRBJ1-5, with D possibly matching TRBD1 (5 bases). V shed 3 bases and J shed 8 bases, with 17 bases lying between them. Germline V gene lookup returns CDR1 MNHEY and CDR2 SMNVEV (reference sequence). The length of the CDR3 is 15 residues.

Comment on this clone: A junction end diverges from the germline sequence, so it may reflect a read error. The CDR3: CASSLGGEALRGF. CDR3 nucleotides: TGTGCCAGCAGCTTAGGGGGTGAGGCACTTCGGGGCTTT. The V gene is TRBV7-2, the J gene TRBJ2-2; perhaps D is TRBD1 or TRBD2 (5 bases each). Per the germline V gene, CDR1 is SGHTA and CDR2 is FQGNSA. The CDR3 is 13 amino acids.

The CDR3 DNA sequence: TGTGCCAGCAAGTTCAGGGGGCAAACTGAAGCTTTCTTT. This encodes CASKFRGQTEAFF. The chain combines TRBV27 with TRBJ1-1; 8 bases map to TRBD1. Germline CDR1 MNHEY, CDR2 SMNVEV (reference sequence). This CDR3 has 13 residues. Trimming removed 7 bases from V and 5 bases from J; junction bases left unmatched: 6.

CDR3 amino acids: CASSVGDSYNEQFF. CDR3 in DNA: TGTGCCAGCAGCGTAGGGGACAGCTACAATGAGCAGTTCTTC. This sequence joins TRBV9 and TRBJ2-1, with TRBD1 matching over 7 bases. CDR1 SGDLS and CDR2 YYNGEE come from the germline V gene. CDR3 length: 14 amino acids. Losses at the gene ends were 0 bases for V and 3 bases for J; bases not matched to a gene: 0. The variable domain in full, with the rest retrieved from reference TRBV9 and TRBJ2-1, is DSGVTQTPKHLITATGQRVTLRCSPRSGDLSVYWYQQSLDQGLQFLIQYYNGEERAKGNILERFSAQQFPDLHSELNLSSLELGDSALYFCASSVGDSYNEQFFGPGTRLTVL.

The rearrangement uses TRBV19 and TRBJ2-2, with D tentatively TRBD1 or TRBD2 (5 bases each). Germline assignment: CDR1 LNHDA and CDR2 SQIVND (reference sequence). The CDR3 sequence is 15 residues long. V dropped 2 bases and J dropped 1 base, with 8 bases sitting between them. In DNA form, the CDR3 reads TGTGCCAGTAGTATACTTGGGGGGAACACCGGGGAGCTGTTTTTT. The encoded protein is CASSILGGNTGELFF.

CDR3 region: CASSSTRSTDTQYF. The CDR3 nucleotides read TGTGCCAGCAGTTCTACTAGATCCACAGATACGCAGTATTTT. The rearrangement joins TRBV2 to TRBJ2-3, with D possibly TRBD2 on 5 matching bases. This CDR3 is 14 amino acids long. The germline CDR1 and CDR2 sequences are SNHLY and FYNNEI. The V gene lost 5 bases and the J gene lost 2 bases, with 11 bases spanning the gap.

The J gene is TRBJ1-3, the V gene TRBV5-1; D is unclear. Trimming took 4 bases from V and 2 from J, leaving 16 bases between them. The CDR3 runs 16 residues. Germline loops: CDR1 SGHRS, CDR2 YFSETQ. DNA of the CDR3: TGCGCCAGCAGCGGAGGTTTGGTGGCAGCTGGAAACACCATATATTTT. Translating gives CASSGGLVAAGNTIYF.

V is TRBV19 and J is TRBJ1-5; D is uncertain. Trimming took 4 bases from V and 6 from J, leaving 16 bases between them. The CDR3 spans 15 residues. Germline V lookup: CDR1 LNHDA, CDR2 SQIVND (reference sequence). The chain's CDR3 is CASSKDFPLSQPQHF. The CDR3 DNA follows: TGTGCCAGTAGTAAAGACTTCCCCTTGAGTCAGCCCCAGCATTTT.

V gene TRBV6-6 combines with J gene TRBJ2-2; 8 bases fit TRBD1. This CDR3 region has 16 residues. From germline, CDR1 is MNHNY and CDR2 SVGAGI (reference sequence). V was clipped by 3 bases and J by 4 bases; unmatched bases: 7. DNA of the CDR3: TGTGCCAGCAGTTATGGACAGGGACCAACCACCGGGGAGCTGTTTTTT. Its protein product is CASSYGQGPTTGELFF.

V gene TRBV7-2 combines with J gene TRBJ2-1; 9 nucleotides agree with TRBD2. Looked up from germline, CDR1 is SGHTA and CDR2 is FQGNSA. V lost 3 bases, J lost 6 bases, and 6 bases stayed unmatched. The CDR3 length is 15 residues. This CDR3 is CASSFGLARGNEQFF. The CDR3 nucleotides are TGTGCCAGCAGCTTCGGACTAGCGAGGGGCAATGAGCAGTTCTTC.

This clone was detected a few times. The V call is TRBV15, the J call TRBJ1-6; the D gene is possibly TRBD1 (5 bases). Trimming left V 0 bases short and J 9 bases short, with 6 bases between. Germline lookup yields CDR1 LNHNV and CDR2 YYDKDF (reference sequence). The CDR3 is 13 residues long. CDR3 region: CATSRDGGSPLHF. CDR3 nucleotides: TGTGCCACCAGCAGAGATGGGGGTTCACCCCTCCACTTT.

The chain uses TRBV28 and TRBJ1-2; D is uncertain. Germline V gene lookup returns CDR1 MDHEN and CDR2 SYDVKM. The CDR3 runs 14 residues. V shed 6 bases and J shed 0 bases, with 11 bases lying between them. In DNA, the CDR3 is TGTGCCAGCAGCCTACACGGGCCTAACTATGGCTACACCTTC. Translating it yields CASSLHGPNYGYTF.

This chain connects TRBV11-2 to TRBJ2-3; maybe TRBD1 (5 bases). Germline loops: CDR1 SGHAT, CDR2 FQNNGV. The CDR3 runs to 14 residues. Between the trimmed V and J ends, which lost 5 bases and 5 bases, there was a span of 14 bases. The CDR3 reads CASSQGNSGDTQYF. CDR3 sequence (DNA): TGTGCCAGCAGCCAGGGAAACTCTGGAGATACGCAGTATTTT.

J is TRBJ2-7 and V is TRBV2; maybe TRBD2 (6 bases). This CDR3 contains 17 residues. Germline assignment: CDR1 SNHLY and CDR2 FYNNEI. Trimming removed 3 bases from V and 2 bases from J, with 20 bases in between. CDR3 in DNA: TGTGCCAGCAGTGAGGATCTCGGGACTCACGGCCCCTACGAGCAGTACTTC. Protein sequence: CASSEDLGTHGPYEQYF.

The chain combines TRBV6-5 with TRBJ2-2, with 11 bases fitting TRBD1. Per germline, CDR1 MNHEY and CDR2 SVGAGI. CDR3 size: 15 residues. V lost 2 bases to trimming and J lost 6 bases; unmatched junction nucleotides: 2. The CDR3 loop is CASSYGDRGAGELFF. CDR3 nucleotides: TGTGCCAGCAGTTACGGGGACAGGGGGGCCGGGGAGCTGTTTTTT.

The chain combines TRBV5-6 with TRBJ1-6, with D tentatively TRBD1 (6 bases). V was shortened by 0 bases and J by 9 bases, with 16 bases between the two germline ends. CDR1 and CDR2 (germline): SGHDT, YYEEEE. This CDR3 is built from 16 residues. Written as DNA, the CDR3 is TGTGCCAGCAGCTTGGGTCCAGGGGTAACGGGTTCACCCCTCCACTTT. Its translation: CASSLGPGVTGSPLHF.

The chain recombines TRBV7-2 with TRBJ2-1; perhaps TRBD1 as D (6 bases). CDR1 is SGHTA, CDR2 FQGNSA, per germline. With 5 bases removed from V and 3 bases from J, the gap between germline ends came to 14 bases. The CDR3 totals 15 residues. CDR3 in DNA: TGTGCCAGCAGCACCACAGGGTCCTTCTACAATGAGCAGTTCTTC. It specifies CASSTTGSFYNEQFF.

This clone has more than one count but fewer than ten. The CDR3 sequence: CASTPGQGTITEAFF. Written as DNA, the CDR3 is TGCGCCAGCACTCCCGGCCAGGGGACGATCACTGAAGCTTTCTTT. This sequence joins TRBV10-2 and TRBJ1-1, with D perhaps TRBD1 (6 bases). The V and J ends lost 7 bases and 4 bases respectively, with 19 bases between them. In germline, CDR1 is WSHSY, CDR2 SAAADI. The length of the CDR3 is 15 residues.

This chain joins TRBV7-2 and TRBJ1-5; D is unresolved. This CDR3 contains 13 residues. Germline CDR1 and CDR2: SGHTA and FQGNSA. V was trimmed by 2 bases and J by 5 bases, leaving 7 bases between them. The DNA of the CDR3 is TGTGCCAGCAGCTTAAGTCCCCATCAGCCCCAGCATTTT. It specifies CASSLSPHQPQHF.

V gene TRBV9 combines with J gene TRBJ1-2; 10 bases are shared with TRBD1. The V gene end was trimmed by 2 bases and the J gene end by 8 bases; junction bases not matched to a gene: 12. In germline, CDR1 is SGDLS, CDR2 YYNGEE. This CDR3 is built from 16 residues. CDR3 sequence: CASSVSPGQGYGGYTF. CDR3 DNA sequence: TGTGCCAGCAGCGTCAGCCCGGGACAGGGGTATGGAGGCTACACCTTC.

This sequence joins TRBV7-2 and TRBJ2-1; D ambiguous. This CDR3 comprises 11 residues. Germline assignment: CDR1 SGHTA and CDR2 FQGNSA. Between the trimmed V and J ends, which lost 7 bases and 4 bases, there was a span of 5 bases. The CDR3 DNA sequence: TGTGCCAGCACCCTATACAATGAGCAGTTCTTC. Its translation is CASTLYNEQFF.

V usage is TRBV20-1 and J usage is TRBJ2-7; D may be TRBD2 (6 bases). CDR3 size: 11 residues. The V and J ends lost 8 bases and 6 bases respectively, with 14 bases between them. Germline loops: CDR1 DFQATT, CDR2 SNEGSKA (reference sequence). The DNA of the CDR3 is TGCAGTCGGGAGAACGGGGGCGAGCAGTACTTC. Its protein is CSRENGGEQYF.

The chain links TRBV2 to TRBJ2-5; TRBD1 might be the D (6 bases). Germline CDR1 is SNHLY and CDR2 is FYNNEI. The CDR3 loop spans 12 amino acids. Trimming pared 6 bases from V and 7 bases from J, leaving 12 bases between. CDR3 residues: CASSRGDVTQYF. DNA for the CDR3: TGTGCCAGCAGCAGGGGCGATGTGACCCAGTACTTC.